This T cell receptor beta chain originates from a study of T cells in localized non-small cell lung cancer. This clone is classed as medium-sized. The CDR3 contains 18 residues. Germline trimming cut 0 bases from V and 6 bases from J; bases unmatched to any gene: 7. Germline CDR1 MNHGY, CDR2 SAAAGT. The protocol was immunoSEQ multiplex PCR, while the TCRdb copy is restricted to in-frame clones and leaves out a portion. In the table there are about 1,900 clones, around a fifth of which are singletons. V usage is TRBV6-8 and J usage is TRBJ2-2; 13 bases map to TRBD2. The sample was lung tumor tissue, taken before any cancer treatment. This sequence originates from a woman aged 40-75 years with stage I lung adenocarcinoma. The CDR3 loop reads CASSYSGLAGPPAGELFF. As DNA, the CDR3 is TGTGCCAGCAGTTACTCGGGACTAGCGGGGCCCCCGGCCGGGGAGCTGTTTTTT.